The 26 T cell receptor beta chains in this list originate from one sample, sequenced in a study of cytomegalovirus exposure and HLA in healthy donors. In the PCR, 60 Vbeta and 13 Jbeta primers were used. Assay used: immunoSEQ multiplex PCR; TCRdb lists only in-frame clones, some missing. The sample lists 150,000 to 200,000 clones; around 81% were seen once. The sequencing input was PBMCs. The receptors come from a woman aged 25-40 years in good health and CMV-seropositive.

In nucleotides, the CDR3 is TGTGCCAGCAGCTCCCGGACTAGTCTTAACTCCGAGCAGTACTTC. Residues: CASSSRTSLNSEQYF. This chain connects TRBV7-8 to TRBJ2-7; TRBD2 agrees at 7 bases. V lost 4 bases, J lost 6 bases, and 12 bases stayed unmatched. Germline V gene data show CDR1 as SGHVS and CDR2 as FQNEAQ. The CDR3 has 15 amino acids.

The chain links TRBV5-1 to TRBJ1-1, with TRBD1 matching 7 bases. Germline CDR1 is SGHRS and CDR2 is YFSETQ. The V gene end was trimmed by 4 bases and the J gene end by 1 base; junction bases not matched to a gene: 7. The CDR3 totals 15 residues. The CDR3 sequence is CASSPGGTENTEAFF. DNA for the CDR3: TGCGCCAGCAGCCCAGGGGGAACAGAGAACACTGAAGCTTTCTTT.

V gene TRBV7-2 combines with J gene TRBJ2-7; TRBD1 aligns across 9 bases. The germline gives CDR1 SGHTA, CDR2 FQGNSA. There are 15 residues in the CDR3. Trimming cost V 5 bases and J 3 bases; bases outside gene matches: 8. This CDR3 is CASSTAGTGIYEQYF. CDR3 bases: TGTGCCAGCAGCACAGCCGGGACAGGGATCTACGAGCAGTACTTC.

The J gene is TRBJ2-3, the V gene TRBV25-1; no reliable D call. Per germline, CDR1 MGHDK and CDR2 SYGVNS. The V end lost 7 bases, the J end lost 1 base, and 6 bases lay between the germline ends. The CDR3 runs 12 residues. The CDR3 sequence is CASNPGTDTQYF. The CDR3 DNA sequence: TGTGCCAGCAACCCAGGCACAGATACGCAGTATTTT.

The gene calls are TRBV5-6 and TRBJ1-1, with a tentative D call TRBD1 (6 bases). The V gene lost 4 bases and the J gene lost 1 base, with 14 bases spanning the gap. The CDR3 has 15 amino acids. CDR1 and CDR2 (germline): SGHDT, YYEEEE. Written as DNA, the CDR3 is TGTGCCAGCAGCCTACGGACAGACCGGAACACTGAAGCTTTCTTT. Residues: CASSLRTDRNTEAFF.

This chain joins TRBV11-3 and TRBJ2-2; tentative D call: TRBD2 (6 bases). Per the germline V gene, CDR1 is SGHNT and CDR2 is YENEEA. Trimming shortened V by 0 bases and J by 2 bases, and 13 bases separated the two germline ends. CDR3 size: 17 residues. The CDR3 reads CASSLESGLINTGELFF. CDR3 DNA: TGTGCCAGCAGCTTAGAATCGGGACTCATTAACACCGGGGAGCTGTTTTTT.

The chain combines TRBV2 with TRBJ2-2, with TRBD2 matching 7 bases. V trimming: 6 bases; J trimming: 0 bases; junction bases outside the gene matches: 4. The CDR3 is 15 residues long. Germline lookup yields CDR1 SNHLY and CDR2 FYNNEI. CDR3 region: CASRQLATNTGELFF. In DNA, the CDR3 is TGTGCCAGCAGGCAACTAGCGACGAACACCGGGGAGCTGTTTTTT.

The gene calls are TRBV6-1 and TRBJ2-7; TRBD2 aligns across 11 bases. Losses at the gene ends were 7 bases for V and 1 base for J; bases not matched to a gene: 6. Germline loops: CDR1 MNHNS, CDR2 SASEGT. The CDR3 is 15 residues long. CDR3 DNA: TGTGCCAGCAATATAGCGGGAGGGCTTTCCTACGAGCAGTACTTC. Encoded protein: CASNIAGGLSYEQYF.

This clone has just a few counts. The CDR3 sequence is CASSPGTGNTGELFF. CDR3 coding DNA: TGTGCCAGCAGTCCCGGGACAGGGAACACCGGGGAGCTGTTTTTT. The V gene is TRBV6-4, the J gene TRBJ2-2; 8 nucleotides agree with TRBD1. Germline values: CDR1 MRHNA, CDR2 SNTAGT. The CDR3 is made up of 15 amino acids. The V gene end was trimmed by 5 bases and the J gene end by 1 base; junction bases not matched to a gene: 3.

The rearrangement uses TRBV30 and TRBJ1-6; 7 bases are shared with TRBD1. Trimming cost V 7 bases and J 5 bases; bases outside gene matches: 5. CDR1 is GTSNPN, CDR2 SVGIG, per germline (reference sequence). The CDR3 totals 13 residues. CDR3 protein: CASETGNNSPLHF. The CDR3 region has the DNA TGTGCCTCTGAGACAGGGAATAATTCACCCCTCCACTTT.

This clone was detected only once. DNA of the CDR3: TGTGCCAGCAGCCAGGGTAACTTGACTAGCTCTGGGGCCAACGTCCTGACTTTC. This sequence encodes CASSQGNLTSSGANVLTF. The chain links TRBV14 to TRBJ2-6; possible D gene TRBD2, 6 bases. The CDR3 loop spans 18 amino acids. Germline V gene data show CDR1 as SGHDN and CDR2 as FVKESK. V lost 3 bases and J 0 bases, leaving 15 bases between the germline ends.

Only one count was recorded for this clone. The DNA of the CDR3 is TGCGCCATCGGGACTAGCGGTACTAGCACAGATACGCAGTATTTT. Protein: CAIGTSGTSTDTQYF. V and J are TRBV10-1 and TRBJ2-3; 11 bases align to TRBD2. The CDR3 is 15 residues long. V lost 10 bases, J lost 0 bases, and 6 bases stayed unmatched. Germline V gene lookup returns CDR1 WNHNN and CDR2 SYGVQD (reference sequence).

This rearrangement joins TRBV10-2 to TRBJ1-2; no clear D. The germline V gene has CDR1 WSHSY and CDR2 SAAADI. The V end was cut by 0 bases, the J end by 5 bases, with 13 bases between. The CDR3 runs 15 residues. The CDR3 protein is CASSESGIGLYGYTF. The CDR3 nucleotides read TGCGCCAGCAGTGAGTCCGGGATTGGGCTATATGGCTACACCTTC.

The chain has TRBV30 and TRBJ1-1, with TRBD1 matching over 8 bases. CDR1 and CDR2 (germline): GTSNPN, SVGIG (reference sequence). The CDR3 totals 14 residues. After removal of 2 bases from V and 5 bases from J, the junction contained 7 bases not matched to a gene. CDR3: CAWSPTTGGTEAFF. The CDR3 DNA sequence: TGTGCCTGGAGTCCTACCACAGGGGGGACTGAAGCTTTCTTT.

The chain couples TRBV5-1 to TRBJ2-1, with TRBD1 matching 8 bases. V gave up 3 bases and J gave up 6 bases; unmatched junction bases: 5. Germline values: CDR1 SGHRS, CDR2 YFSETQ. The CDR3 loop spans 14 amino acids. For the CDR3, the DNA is TGCGCCAGCAGCTCACTAGACAGGGGCAATGAGCAGTTCTTC. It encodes CASSSLDRGNEQFF. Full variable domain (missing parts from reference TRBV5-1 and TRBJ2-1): KAGVTQTPRYLIKTRGQQVTLSCSPISGHRSVSWYQQTPGQGLQFLFEYFSETQRNKGNFPGRFSGRQFSNSRSEMNVSTLELGDSALYLCASSSLDRGNEQFFGPGTRLTVL.

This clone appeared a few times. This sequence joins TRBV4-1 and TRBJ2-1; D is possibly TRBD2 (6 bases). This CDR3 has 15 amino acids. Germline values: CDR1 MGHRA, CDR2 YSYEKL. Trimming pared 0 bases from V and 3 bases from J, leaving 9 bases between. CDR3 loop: CASSQDAGLYNEQFF. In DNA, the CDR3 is TGCGCCAGCAGCCAAGACGCGGGACTCTACAATGAGCAGTTCTTC.

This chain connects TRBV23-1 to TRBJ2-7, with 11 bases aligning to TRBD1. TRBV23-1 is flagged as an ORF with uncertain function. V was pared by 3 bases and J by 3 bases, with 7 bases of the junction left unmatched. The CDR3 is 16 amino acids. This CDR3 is CASSHPDRGLFYEQYF. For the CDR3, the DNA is TGCGCCAGCAGTCACCCGGACAGGGGGCTCTTCTACGAGCAGTACTTC.

CDR3 coding DNA: TGTGCCAGCTCACCAGGAAATCTAGCGGGGGTCGCCTACGAGCAGTACTTC. Encoded protein: CASSPGNLAGVAYEQYF. The chain joins TRBV18 to TRBJ2-7; 10 nucleotides align to TRBD2. The germline gives CDR1 KGHSH, CDR2 LQKENI. V lost 2 bases to trimming and J lost 2 bases; unmatched junction nucleotides: 9. The CDR3 covers 17 residues.

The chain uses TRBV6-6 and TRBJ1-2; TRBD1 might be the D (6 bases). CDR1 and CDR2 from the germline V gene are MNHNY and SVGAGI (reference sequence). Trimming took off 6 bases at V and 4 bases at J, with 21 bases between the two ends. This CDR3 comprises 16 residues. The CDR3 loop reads CASRIYQGQVGYGYTF. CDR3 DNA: TGTGCCAGCAGGATCTATCAGGGGCAAGTAGGCTATGGCTACACCTTC.

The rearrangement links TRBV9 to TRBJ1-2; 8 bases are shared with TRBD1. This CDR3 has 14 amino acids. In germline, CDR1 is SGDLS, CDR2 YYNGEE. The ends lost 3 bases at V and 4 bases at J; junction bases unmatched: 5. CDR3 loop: CASSAGGQGYGYTF. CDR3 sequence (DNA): TGTGCCAGCAGCGCGGGCGGACAGGGCTATGGCTACACCTTC.

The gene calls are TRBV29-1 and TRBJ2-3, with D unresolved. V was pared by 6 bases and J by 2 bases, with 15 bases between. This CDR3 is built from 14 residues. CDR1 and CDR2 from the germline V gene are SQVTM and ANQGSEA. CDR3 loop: CSVKNDSNTDTQYF. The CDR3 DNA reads TGCAGCGTGAAGAACGACTCCAACACAGATACGCAGTATTTT.

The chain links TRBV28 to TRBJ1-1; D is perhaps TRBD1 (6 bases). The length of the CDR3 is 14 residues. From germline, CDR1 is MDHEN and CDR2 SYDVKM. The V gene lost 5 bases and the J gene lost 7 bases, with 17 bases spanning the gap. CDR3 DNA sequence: TGTGCCAGCAGTCCCTCACCGGGACACAATGAAGCTTTCTTT. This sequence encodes CASSPSPGHNEAFF.

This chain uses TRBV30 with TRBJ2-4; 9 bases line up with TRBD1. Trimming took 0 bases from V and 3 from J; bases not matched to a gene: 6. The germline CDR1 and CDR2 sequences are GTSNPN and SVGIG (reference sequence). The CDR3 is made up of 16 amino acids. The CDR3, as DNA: TGTGCCTGGAGTGTTGGGGGACAGGGTGACAAAAACATTCAGTACTTC. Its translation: CAWSVGGQGDKNIQYF.

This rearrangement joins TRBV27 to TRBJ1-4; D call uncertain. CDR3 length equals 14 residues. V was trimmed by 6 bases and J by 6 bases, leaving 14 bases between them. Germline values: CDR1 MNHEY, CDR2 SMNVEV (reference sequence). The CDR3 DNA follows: TGTGCCAGCAGCCTAGACGGTGACTATGAAAAACTGTTTTTT. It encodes CASSLDGDYEKLFF.

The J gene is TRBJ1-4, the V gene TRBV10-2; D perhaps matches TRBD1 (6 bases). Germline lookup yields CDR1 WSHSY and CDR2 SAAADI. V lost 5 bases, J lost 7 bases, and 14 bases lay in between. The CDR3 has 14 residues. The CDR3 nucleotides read TGCGCCAGCAGTCCGGGCGAGGGGGTTGAAAAACTGTTTTTT. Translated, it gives CASSPGEGVEKLFF.

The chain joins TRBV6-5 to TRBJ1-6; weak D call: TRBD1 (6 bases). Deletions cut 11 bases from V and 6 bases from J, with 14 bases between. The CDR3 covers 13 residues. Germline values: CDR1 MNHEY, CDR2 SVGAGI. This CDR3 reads CAVGDRINSPLHF. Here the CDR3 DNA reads TGTGCCGTAGGCGACAGGATTAATTCACCCCTCCACTTT.